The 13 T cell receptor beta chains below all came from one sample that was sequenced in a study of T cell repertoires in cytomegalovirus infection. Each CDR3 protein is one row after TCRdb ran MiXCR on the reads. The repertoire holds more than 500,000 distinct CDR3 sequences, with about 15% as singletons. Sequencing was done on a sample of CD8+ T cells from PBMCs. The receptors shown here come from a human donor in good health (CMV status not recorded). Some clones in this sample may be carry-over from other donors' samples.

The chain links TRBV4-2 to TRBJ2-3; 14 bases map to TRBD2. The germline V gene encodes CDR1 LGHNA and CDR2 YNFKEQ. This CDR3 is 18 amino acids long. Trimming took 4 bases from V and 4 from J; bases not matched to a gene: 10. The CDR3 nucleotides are TGTGCCAGCAGCCCTTCAGCTGGGACTAGCGGGAGCCCAGATACGCAGTATTTT. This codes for CASSPSAGTSGSPDTQYF.

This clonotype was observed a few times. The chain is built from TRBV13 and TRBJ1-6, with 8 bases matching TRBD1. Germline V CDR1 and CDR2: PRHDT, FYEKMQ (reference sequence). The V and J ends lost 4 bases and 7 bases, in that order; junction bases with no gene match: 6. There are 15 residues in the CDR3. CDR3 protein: CASSSFGQGNSPLHF. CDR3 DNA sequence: TGTGCCAGCAGCTCGTTTGGACAGGGAAATTCACCCCTCCACTTT.

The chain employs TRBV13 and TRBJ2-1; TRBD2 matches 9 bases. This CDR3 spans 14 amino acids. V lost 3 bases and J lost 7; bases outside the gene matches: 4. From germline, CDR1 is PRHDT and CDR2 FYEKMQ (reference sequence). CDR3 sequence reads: CASSLRGGRNEQFF. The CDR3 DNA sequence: TGTGCCAGCAGCTTGCGGGGGGGAAGGAATGAGCAGTTCTTC.

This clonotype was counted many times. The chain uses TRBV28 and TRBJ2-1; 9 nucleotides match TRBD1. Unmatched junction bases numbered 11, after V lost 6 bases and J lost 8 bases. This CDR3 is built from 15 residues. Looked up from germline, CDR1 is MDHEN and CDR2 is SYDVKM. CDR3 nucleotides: TGTGCCAGCAGGGTCCGGGACAGGGAACGGCATGAGCAGTTCTTC. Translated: CASRVRDRERHEQFF.

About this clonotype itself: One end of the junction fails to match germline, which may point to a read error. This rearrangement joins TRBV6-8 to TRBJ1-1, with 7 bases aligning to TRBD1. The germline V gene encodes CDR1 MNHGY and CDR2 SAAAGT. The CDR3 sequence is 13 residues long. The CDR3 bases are TGTGGCAGCATGCAAGGAGGGGGCACTGAAGCGTTCTTT. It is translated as CGSMQGGGTEAFF.

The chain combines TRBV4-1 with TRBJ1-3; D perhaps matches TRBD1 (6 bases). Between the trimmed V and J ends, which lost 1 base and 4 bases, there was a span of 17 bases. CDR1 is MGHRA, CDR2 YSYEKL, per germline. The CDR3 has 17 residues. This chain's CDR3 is CASSQGPGAEGGNTIYF. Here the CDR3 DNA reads TGCGCCAGCAGCCAAGGCCCAGGGGCCGAGGGGGGAAACACCATATATTTT.

Here the CDR3 reads CASSPRDLNYEQYF. The DNA of the CDR3 is TGTGCCAGCAGCCCCCGGGACTTGAACTACGAGCAGTACTTC. V is TRBV13 and J is TRBJ2-7; tentatively, D is TRBD2 (6 bases). CDR3 length: 14 residues. Trimming stripped 5 bases from V and 3 bases from J, with 14 bases between. Germline CDR1 reads PRHDT; CDR2 reads FYEKMQ (reference sequence). Variable domain in full (rest from reference TRBV13 and TRBJ2-7): AAGVIQSPRHLIKEKRETATLKCYPIPRHDTVYWYQQGPGQDPQFLISFYEKMQSDKGSIPDRFSAQQFSDYHSELNMSSLELGDSALYFCASSPRDLNYEQYFGPGTRLTVT.

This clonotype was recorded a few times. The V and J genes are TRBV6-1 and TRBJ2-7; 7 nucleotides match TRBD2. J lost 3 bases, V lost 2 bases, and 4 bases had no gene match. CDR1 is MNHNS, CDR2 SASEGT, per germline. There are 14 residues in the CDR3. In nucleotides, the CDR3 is TGTGCCAGCAGTGAACCTGGGGAGGGCTACGAGCAGTACTTC. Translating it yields CASSEPGEGYEQYF.

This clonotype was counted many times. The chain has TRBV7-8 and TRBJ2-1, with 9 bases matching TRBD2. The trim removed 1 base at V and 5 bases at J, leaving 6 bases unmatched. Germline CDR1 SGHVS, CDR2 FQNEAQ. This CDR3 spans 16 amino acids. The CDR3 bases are TGTGCCAGCAGCTTAGGGGTAGCGGGGGCGCACAATGAGCAGTTCTTC. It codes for CASSLGVAGAHNEQFF.

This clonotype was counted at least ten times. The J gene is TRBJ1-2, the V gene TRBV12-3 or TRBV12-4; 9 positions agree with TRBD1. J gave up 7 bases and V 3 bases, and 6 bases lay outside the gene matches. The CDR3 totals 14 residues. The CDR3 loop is CASSFHRGRVGYTF. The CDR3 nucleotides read TGTGCCAGCAGTTTTCACAGGGGGCGCGTTGGCTACACCTTC.

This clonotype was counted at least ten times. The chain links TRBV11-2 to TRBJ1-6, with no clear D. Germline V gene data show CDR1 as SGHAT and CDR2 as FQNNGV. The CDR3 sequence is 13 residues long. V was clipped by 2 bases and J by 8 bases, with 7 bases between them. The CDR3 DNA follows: TGTGCCAGCAGCTTAATTAGGTATTCACCCCTCCACTTT. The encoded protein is CASSLIRYSPLHF.

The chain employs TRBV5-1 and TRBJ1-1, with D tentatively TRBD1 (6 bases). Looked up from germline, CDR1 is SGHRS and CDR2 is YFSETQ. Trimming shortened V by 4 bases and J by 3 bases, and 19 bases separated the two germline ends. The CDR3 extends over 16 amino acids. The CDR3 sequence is CASSQVRDTGDTEAFF. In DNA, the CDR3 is TGCGCCAGCAGCCAGGTCCGGGACACGGGTGACACTGAAGCTTTCTTT.

CDR3 loop: CSAREGRKNTEAFF. CDR3 DNA: TGCAGTGCTAGAGAGGGACGGAAGAACACTGAAGCTTTCTTT. This rearrangement joins TRBV20-1 to TRBJ1-1, with D perhaps matching TRBD1 (5 bases). CDR1 and CDR2 from the germline V gene are DFQATT and SNEGSKA (reference sequence). The V end lost 0 bases, the J end lost 1 base, and 9 bases lay between the germline ends. This CDR3 comprises 14 residues.